Listed below are T cell receptor beta chains from one sample, sequenced in a study of blood T cell repertoires in COVID-19. Clones were read by immunoSEQ multiplex PCR, and TCRdb kept only the in-frame ones, dropping some. The data hold around 35,000 clones, with roughly 86% observed a single time. The sequenced sample consisted of peripheral blood. These receptors were taken from a human donor in a cohort sampled during active COVID-19. Both conserved end residues are part of each CDR3. D genes are given only for firm matches. Some rows have no size entry. The others give once, few or many, or a class for an expanded clone.

cdr3_nt	cdr3_aa	d_call	v_call	j_call	clone_size
TGTGCCAGCAGCCCAAGAGGGCGGGGAGAAAAACTGTTTTTT	CASSPRGRGEKLFF	.	TRBV27	TRBJ1-4	.
TGTGCCAGCTCACCTAATCCTGAAGAGACCCAGTACTTC	CASSPNPEETQYF	.	TRBV18	TRBJ2-5	.
TGTGCCAGCAGCTCTACAGGGAGCACGTATTCACCCCTCCACTTT	CASSSTGSTYSPLHF	.	TRBV5-4	TRBJ1-6	.
TGTGCCAGCAGTTTAATCTCCAAGAGAGAGCAGTACTTC	CASSLISKREQYF	.	TRBV28	TRBJ2-7	few
TGTGCCAGCAGTTACCCGGGGAGGGAGACCCAGTACTTC	CASSYPGRETQYF	.	TRBV6-5	TRBJ2-5	.
TGTGCCAGCAGTTTCTACAGGGGCAATTCACCCCTCCACTTT	CASSFYRGNSPLHF	TRBD1	TRBV27	TRBJ1-6	.
TGTGCCAGCAGTCTTGGGGGGGGATTGAACACTGAAGCTTTCTTT	CASSLGGGLNTEAFF	.	TRBV6-2/TRBV6-3	TRBJ1-1	.
TGTGCCAGCAGCTTGACGGGACAGGGTGGAGTTGGCTACGAGCAGTACTTC	CASSLTGQGGVGYEQYF	TRBD1	TRBV5-5	TRBJ2-7	few
TGTGCCAGCAGCTCCTGGAGGGGGACAGGGAATAATTCACCCCTCCACTTT	CASSSWRGTGNNSPLHF	TRBD1	TRBV11-2	TRBJ1-6	.
TGTGCCAGCAGCTTGGAACCCCCCGGACAGGCTCATTATGGCTACACCTTC	CASSLEPPGQAHYGYTF	TRBD1	TRBV5-4	TRBJ1-2	.
TGTGCCAGCAGTTCCGGCTTGACAGGGTATCCCGGGGAGCTGTTTTTT	CASSSGLTGYPGELFF	TRBD1	TRBV6-5	TRBJ2-2	.
TGTGCCAGCAGCCCTCTCCCCGGGTCCTACGAGCAGTACTTC	CASSPLPGSYEQYF	.	TRBV28	TRBJ2-7	.
TGTGCCAGCAGCCAAGGGGCAGGGGGGAACTCTGGAAACACCATATATTTT	CASSQGAGGNSGNTIYF	TRBD1	TRBV3-1/TRBV3-2	TRBJ1-3	.
TGTGCCAGCAGCCTAACGTGGGGGGATGAAAAACTGTTTTTT	CASSLTWGDEKLFF	.	TRBV5-8	TRBJ1-4	.
TGTGCCAGCAGCCCCCGGGAGGGCAAGAACACTGAAGCTTTCTTT	CASSPREGKNTEAFF	.	TRBV11-2	TRBJ1-1	.
TGTGCCAGCAGCTCCCCAGACCGACTCCACGGTGGCTACACCTTC	CASSSPDRLHGGYTF	.	TRBV6-2/TRBV6-3	TRBJ1-2	.
TGTGCCAGCAGCCCCGCCCGGGACCCAGGGGTTGGTAGGACCCAGTACTTC	CASSPARDPGVGRTQYF	.	TRBV7-6	TRBJ2-5	.
TGTGCCAGCAGCACAAACACCGGGGAGCTGTTTTTT	CASSTNTGELFF	.	TRBV5-5	TRBJ2-2	.
TGTGCCAGCAGCTTAAGTGTACAGGGGGCGTCAAGTCTGACAGATACGCAGTATTTT	CASSLSVQGASSLTDTQYF	TRBD1	TRBV7-9	TRBJ2-3	.
TGCGCCAGCAGCCAAACCGAGACGGGCAAAAACATTCAGTACTTC	CASSQTETGKNIQYF	.	TRBV4-3	TRBJ2-4	.
TGTGCCAGCAGCCCGCGCGACACTGAAGCTTTCTTT	CASSPRDTEAFF	.	TRBV7-9	TRBJ1-1	.
TGTGCCAGCAGCTACAGCGGGGGGACCACCGGGGAGCTGTTTTTT	CASSYSGGTTGELFF	TRBD2	TRBV7-8	TRBJ2-2	.
TGTGCCAGCAGCCCTTGGCCCCAGGGGGAGCAGTACTTC	CASSPWPQGEQYF	.	TRBV5-5	TRBJ2-7	.
TGCGCCAGCAGCCCTGGGACAGGAACCTACGAGCAGTACTTC	CASSPGTGTYEQYF	TRBD1	TRBV5-1	TRBJ2-7	.
TGTGCCAGCAGTTACGGGCTAGCGATAATTAATGAGCAGTTCTTC	CASSYGLAIINEQFF	.	TRBV6-5	TRBJ2-1	.
TGCGCCAGCAGCCCCGCAATCCCGATAACCGGGACACGAGGCGGCTACACCTTC	CASSPAIPITGTRGGYTF	.	TRBV4-1	TRBJ1-2	.
TGTGCCAGCTCACCACCCAGCGGGGGGAACAATGAGCAGTTCTTC	CASSPPSGGNNEQFF	TRBD2	TRBV18	TRBJ2-1	few
TGTGCCAGCAGTCTAACGACAGGGCTACTCTCCGAAGCTTTCTTT	CASSLTTGLLSEAFF	TRBD1	TRBV6-5	TRBJ1-1	.
TGTGCCATCAGTGAGTCGACAGGGGACAATGAGCAGTTCTTC	CAISESTGDNEQFF	TRBD1	TRBV10-3	TRBJ2-1	once
TGTGCCACCAGCAGAGATCCAAACCGAGGTAATGAGCAGTTCTTC	CATSRDPNRGNEQFF	.	TRBV15	TRBJ2-1	once
TGTGCCAGCAGCCGTCCCGGGACAGTAAACTATGGCTACACCTTC	CASSRPGTVNYGYTF	TRBD1	TRBV6-5	TRBJ1-2	.
TGTGCCAGCTCATCTCCAGGGGCGATCTACGAGCAGTACTTC	CASSSPGAIYEQYF	.	TRBV18	TRBJ2-7	.
TGCAGCGTCGGCGGACAGGGAGGGACTAGCGGGGGCTACGAGCAGTACTTC	CSVGGQGGTSGGYEQYF	TRBD2	TRBV29-1	TRBJ2-7	.
TGTGCCATCAGTGATGGACAGGGGTCCGTCCACGAGCAGTACTTC	CAISDGQGSVHEQYF	TRBD1	TRBV10-3	TRBJ2-7	.
TGTGCCATCAGTGGATTGACTAGCGGGGGCCCCGGAAACACCGGGGAGCTGTTTTTT	CAISGLTSGGPGNTGELFF	TRBD2	TRBV10-3	TRBJ2-2	.
TGTGCCAGCAGCTTAGGAGACCGCCGAGGCACTGAAGCTTTCTTT	CASSLGDRRGTEAFF	.	TRBV7-9	TRBJ1-1	.
TGTGCCAGCAGCGCCCGGCGATTTAGCGGGGGGGCCGGAGGAGAGACCCAGTACTTC	CASSARRFSGGAGGETQYF	TRBD2	TRBV3-1/TRBV3-2	TRBJ2-5	once
TGTGCCAGCAGCCCGCAAAGGGCTGGGACAGGGATTAGGGACACTGAAGCTTTCTTT	CASSPQRAGTGIRDTEAFF	TRBD1	TRBV7-8	TRBJ1-1	.
TGTGCCAGCAGTTCCCATCTCCGACTCGGGGCTAACTATGGCTACACCTTC	CASSSHLRLGANYGYTF	.	TRBV28	TRBJ1-2	.
TGTGCCAGCAGCCCAGGGACAGGGACTTATAATTCACCCCTCCACTTT	CASSPGTGTYNSPLHF	TRBD1	TRBV11-2	TRBJ1-6	.
TGTGCCAGCAGCCGATTCGGAGGACAGGGAAACTACGAGCAGTACTTC	CASSRFGGQGNYEQYF	TRBD1	TRBV5-5	TRBJ2-7	.
TGTGCCAGCACCCGACACAGCAACCAGAACACTGAAGCTTTCTTT	CASTRHSNQNTEAFF	.	TRBV7-2	TRBJ1-1	.
TGTGCCAGCAGTTTTGGGCGGGACTATGGCTACACCTTC	CASSFGRDYGYTF	.	TRBV27	TRBJ1-2	once
TGTGCCAGCAGAGAAGTCGTAAGCAATCAGCCCCAGCATTTT	CASREVVSNQPQHF	.	TRBV2	TRBJ1-5	few
TGTGCCTGGAGTCCGGGACACCATCTCCCGGCTGGAAACACCATATATTTT	CAWSPGHHLPAGNTIYF	.	TRBV30	TRBJ1-3	.
TGCGCCAGCAGCCCGGACAGGGTGGCGCTCTACAATGAGCAGTTCTTC	CASSPDRVALYNEQFF	TRBD1	TRBV5-1	TRBJ2-1	.
TGTGCCAGCAGCATGGCAGGGGCCAGGGCGGCTATTCAGTACTTC	CASSMAGARAAIQYF	.	TRBV5-6	TRBJ2-4	.
TGTGCCAGCAGTGTGGCAGGGTCTTATTCACCCCTCCACTTT	CASSVAGSYSPLHF	.	TRBV27	TRBJ1-6	.
TGTGCCATCAGTGTCGGGGGGGCCTTTGATACGCAGTATTTT	CAISVGGAFDTQYF	TRBD2	TRBV10-3	TRBJ2-3	.
TGTGCCAGCTCACAGACGAGGGAAGAGACCCAGTACTTC	CASSQTREETQYF	.	TRBV18	TRBJ2-5	.
TGTGCCAGCAGCAAAAGGGGGCCTCAGCCGTTAAACTATGGCTACACCTTC	CASSKRGPQPLNYGYTF	.	TRBV21-1	TRBJ1-2	.
TGTGCCAGCAGTCGGTTTAGCGGGAGCTCCTACAATGAGCAGTTCTTC	CASSRFSGSSYNEQFF	TRBD2	TRBV5-6	TRBJ2-1	.
TGTGCCAGTACCGGGACAGGGGACTACGAGCAGTACTTC	CASTGTGDYEQYF	TRBD1	TRBV7-9	TRBJ2-7	.
TGTGCCAGCAGCTTTCCCAGCGGGGGCAACAATGAGCAGTTCTTC	CASSFPSGGNNEQFF	TRBD2	TRBV7-2	TRBJ2-1	.
TGTGCCAGCAGCTTCAGTTTTTTGAGCAATCAGCCCCAGCATTTT	CASSFSFLSNQPQHF	.	TRBV27	TRBJ1-5	.
TGTGCCAGCAGACTAGCGGGGTTGAACACCGGGGAGCTGTTTTTT	CASRLAGLNTGELFF	TRBD2	TRBV2	TRBJ2-2	.
TGCGCCAGCAGCTTTTCCCTTACAGGGACTGAAGCTTTCTTT	CASSFSLTGTEAFF	.	TRBV5-1	TRBJ1-1	.
TGTGCCAGCAGGACAGGGCAGAGTGGGAACACTGAAGCTTTCTTT	CASRTGQSGNTEAFF	TRBD1	TRBV28	TRBJ1-1	once